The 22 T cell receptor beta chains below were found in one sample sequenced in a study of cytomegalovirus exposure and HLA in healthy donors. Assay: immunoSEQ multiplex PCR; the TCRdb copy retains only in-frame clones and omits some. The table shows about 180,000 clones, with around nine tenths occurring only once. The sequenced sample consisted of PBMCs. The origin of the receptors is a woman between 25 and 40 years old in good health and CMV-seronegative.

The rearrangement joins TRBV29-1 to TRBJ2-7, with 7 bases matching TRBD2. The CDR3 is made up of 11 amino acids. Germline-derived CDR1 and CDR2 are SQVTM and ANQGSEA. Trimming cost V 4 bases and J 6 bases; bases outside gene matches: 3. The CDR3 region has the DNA TGCAGCGTTGTAGGCGGGGGCGAGCAGTACTTC. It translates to CSVVGGGEQYF.

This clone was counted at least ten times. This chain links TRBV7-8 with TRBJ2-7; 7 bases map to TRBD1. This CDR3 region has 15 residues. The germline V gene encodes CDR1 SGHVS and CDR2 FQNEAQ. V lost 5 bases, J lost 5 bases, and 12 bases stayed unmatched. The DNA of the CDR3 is TGTGCCAGCAGCCAAATGGGCCAGGGGGACAACGAGCAGTACTTC. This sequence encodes CASSQMGQGDNEQYF.

The CDR3 loop is CASSPTSGKSEQFF. CDR3 in DNA: TGTGCCAGCTCACCAACTTCGGGGAAGAGTGAGCAGTTCTTC. The genes are TRBV18 and TRBJ2-1, with a weak D call TRBD2 (5 bases). From germline, CDR1 is KGHSH and CDR2 LQKENI. The CDR3 totals 14 residues. V lost 2 bases to trimming and J lost 9 bases, with 14 bases between them.

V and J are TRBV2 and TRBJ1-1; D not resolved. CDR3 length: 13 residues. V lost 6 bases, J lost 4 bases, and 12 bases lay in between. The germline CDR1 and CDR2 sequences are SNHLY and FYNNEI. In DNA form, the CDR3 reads TGTGCCAGCAGGAGGTCCCAGTCCACTGAAGCTTTCTTT. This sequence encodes CASRRSQSTEAFF.

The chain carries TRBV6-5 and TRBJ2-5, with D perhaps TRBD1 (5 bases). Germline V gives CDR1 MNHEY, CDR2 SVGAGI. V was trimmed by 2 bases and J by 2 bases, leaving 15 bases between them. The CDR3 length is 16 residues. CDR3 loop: CASSYAGRMQQETQYF. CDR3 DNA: TGTGCCAGCAGTTACGCAGGGCGGATGCAACAAGAGACCCAGTACTTC.

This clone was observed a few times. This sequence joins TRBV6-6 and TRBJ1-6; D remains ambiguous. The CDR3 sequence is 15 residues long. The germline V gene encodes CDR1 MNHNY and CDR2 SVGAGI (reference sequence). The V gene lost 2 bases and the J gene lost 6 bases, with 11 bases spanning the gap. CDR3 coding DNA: TGTGCCAGCAGTTACCGGGGTGCAAGTAATTCACCCCTCCACTTT. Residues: CASSYRGASNSPLHF.

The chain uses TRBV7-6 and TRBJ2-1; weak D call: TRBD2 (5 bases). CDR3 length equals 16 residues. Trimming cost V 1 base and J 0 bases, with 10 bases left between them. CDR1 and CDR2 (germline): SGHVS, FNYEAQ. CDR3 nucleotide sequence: TGTGCCAGCAGCTTAGTTTCGGGGAGCTCCTACAATGAGCAGTTCTTC. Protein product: CASSLVSGSSYNEQFF.

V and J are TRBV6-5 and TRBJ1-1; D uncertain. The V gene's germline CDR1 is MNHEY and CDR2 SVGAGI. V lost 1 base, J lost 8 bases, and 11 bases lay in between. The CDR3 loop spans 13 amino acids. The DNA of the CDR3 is TGTGCCAGCAGTTACTACTCTGGGCAGGAAGCTTTCTTT. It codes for CASSYYSGQEAFF.

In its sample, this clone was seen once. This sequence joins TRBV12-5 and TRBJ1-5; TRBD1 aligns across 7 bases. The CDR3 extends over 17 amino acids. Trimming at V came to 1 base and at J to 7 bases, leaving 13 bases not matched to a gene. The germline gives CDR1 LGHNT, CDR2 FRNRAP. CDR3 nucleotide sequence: TGTGCTAGTGGTTTGGCCAATAAGGGGGCGTCTCGGCAGCCCCAGCATTTT. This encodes CASGLANKGASRQPQHF. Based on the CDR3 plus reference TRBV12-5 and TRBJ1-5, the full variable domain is DARVTQTPRHKVTEMGQEVTMRCQPILGHNTVFWYRQTMMQGLELLAYFRNRAPLDDSGMPKDRFSAEMPDATLATLKIQPSEPRDSAVYFCASGLANKGASRQPQHFGDGTRLSIL.

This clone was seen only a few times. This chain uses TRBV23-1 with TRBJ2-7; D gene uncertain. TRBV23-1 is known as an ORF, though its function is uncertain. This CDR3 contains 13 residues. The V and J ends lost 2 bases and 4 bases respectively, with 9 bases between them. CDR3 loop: CASSQNPTYEQYF. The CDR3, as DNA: TGCGCCAGCAGTCAAAATCCTACTTACGAGCAGTACTTC.

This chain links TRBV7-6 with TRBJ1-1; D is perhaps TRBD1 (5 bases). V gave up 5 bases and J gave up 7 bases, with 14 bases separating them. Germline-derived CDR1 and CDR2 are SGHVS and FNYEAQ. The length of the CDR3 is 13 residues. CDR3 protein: CASSNHDRREAFF. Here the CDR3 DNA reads TGTGCCAGCAGCAATCATGACAGACGTGAAGCTTTCTTT. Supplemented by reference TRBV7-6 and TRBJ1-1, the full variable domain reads GAGVSQSPRYKVTKRGQDVALRCDPISGHVSLYWYRQALGQGPEFLTYFNYEAQQDKSGLPNDRFSAERPEGSISTLTIQRTEQRDSAMYRCASSNHDRREAFFGQGTRLTVV.

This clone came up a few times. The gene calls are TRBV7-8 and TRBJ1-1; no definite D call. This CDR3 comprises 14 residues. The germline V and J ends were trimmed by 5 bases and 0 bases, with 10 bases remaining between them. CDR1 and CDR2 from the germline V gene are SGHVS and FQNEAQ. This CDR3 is CASSLGHVNTEAFF. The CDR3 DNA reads TGTGCCAGCAGCCTAGGGCATGTGAACACTGAAGCTTTCTTT.

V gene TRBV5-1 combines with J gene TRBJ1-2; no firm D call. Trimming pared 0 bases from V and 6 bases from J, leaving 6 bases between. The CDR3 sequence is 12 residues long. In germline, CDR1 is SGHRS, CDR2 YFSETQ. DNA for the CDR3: TGCGCCAGCAGCTTGGAGGGAGATGGCTACACCTTC. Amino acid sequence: CASSLEGDGYTF.

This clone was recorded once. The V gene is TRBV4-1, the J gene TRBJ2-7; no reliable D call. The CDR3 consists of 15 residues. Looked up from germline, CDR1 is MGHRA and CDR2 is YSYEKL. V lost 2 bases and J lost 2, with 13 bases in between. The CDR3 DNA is TGCGCCAGCAGCCAACAAACACCAAGTCCCTACGAGCAGTACTTC. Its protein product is CASSQQTPSPYEQYF.

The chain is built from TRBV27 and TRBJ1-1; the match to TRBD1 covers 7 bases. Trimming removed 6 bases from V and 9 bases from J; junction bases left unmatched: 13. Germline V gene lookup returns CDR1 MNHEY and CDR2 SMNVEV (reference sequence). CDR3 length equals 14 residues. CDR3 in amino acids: CASRAPDGTAKAFF. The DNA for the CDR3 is TGTGCCAGCAGAGCCCCAGACGGGACAGCTAAAGCTTTCTTT.

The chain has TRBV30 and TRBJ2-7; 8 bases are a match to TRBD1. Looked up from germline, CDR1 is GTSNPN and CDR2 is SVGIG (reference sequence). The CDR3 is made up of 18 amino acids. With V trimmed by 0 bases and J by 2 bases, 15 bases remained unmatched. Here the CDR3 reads CAWSVIGVTSDRAYEQYF. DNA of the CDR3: TGTGCCTGGAGTGTAATCGGGGTGACGTCGGACAGGGCCTACGAGCAGTACTTC.

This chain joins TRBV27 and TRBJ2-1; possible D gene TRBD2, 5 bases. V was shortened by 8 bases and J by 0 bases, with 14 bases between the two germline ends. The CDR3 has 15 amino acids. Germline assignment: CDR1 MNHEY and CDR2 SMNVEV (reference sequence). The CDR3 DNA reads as TGTGCCAGCGGGGAGCCTACGAGCTCCTACAATGAGCAGTTCTTC. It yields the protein CASGEPTSSYNEQFF.

CDR3 bases: TGTGCCAGCAGCCAAGCGGATATCGCAGCGAACTATGGCTACACCTTC. It translates to CASSQADIAANYGYTF. The rearrangement joins TRBV4-2 to TRBJ1-2; D is undetermined. The CDR3 is 16 residues long. V was pared by 1 base and J by 2 bases, with 14 bases between. Per germline, CDR1 LGHNA and CDR2 YNFKEQ.

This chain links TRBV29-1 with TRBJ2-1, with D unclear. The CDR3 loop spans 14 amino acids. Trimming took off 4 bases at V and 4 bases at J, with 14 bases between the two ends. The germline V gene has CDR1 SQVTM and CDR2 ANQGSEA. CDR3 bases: TGCAGCGTTGGTAAACCCCTTAGATACAATGAGCAGTTCTTC. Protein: CSVGKPLRYNEQFF.

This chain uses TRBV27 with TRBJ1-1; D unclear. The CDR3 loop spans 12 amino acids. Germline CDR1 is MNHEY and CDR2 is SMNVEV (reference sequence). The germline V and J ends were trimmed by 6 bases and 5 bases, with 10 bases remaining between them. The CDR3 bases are TGTGCCAGCAGCCTACCGGGGACTGAAGCTTTCTTT. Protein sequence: CASSLPGTEAFF.

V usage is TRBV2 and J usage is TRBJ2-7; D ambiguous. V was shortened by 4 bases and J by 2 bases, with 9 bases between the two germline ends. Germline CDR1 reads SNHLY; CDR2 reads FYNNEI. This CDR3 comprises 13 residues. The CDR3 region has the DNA TGTGCCAGCAGTGTTGGCATAACCTACGAGCAGTACTTC. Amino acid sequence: CASSVGITYEQYF.

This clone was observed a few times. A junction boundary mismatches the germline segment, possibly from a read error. The CDR3 loop is CASTRDFF. The CDR3 DNA is TGCGCCAGCACTAGGGACTTCTTC. The rearrangement joins TRBV5-1 to TRBJ1-2, with D maybe TRBD1 (5 bases). Germline loops: CDR1 SGHRS, CDR2 YFSETQ. The CDR3 has 8 amino acids. The variable domain in full, completed from reference TRBV5-1 and TRBJ1-2, reads KAGVTQTPRYLIKTRGQQVTLSCSPISGHRSVSWYQQTPGQGLQFLFEYFSETQRNKGNFPGRFSGRQFSNSRSEMNVSTLELGDSALYLCASTRDFFGSGTRLTVV.